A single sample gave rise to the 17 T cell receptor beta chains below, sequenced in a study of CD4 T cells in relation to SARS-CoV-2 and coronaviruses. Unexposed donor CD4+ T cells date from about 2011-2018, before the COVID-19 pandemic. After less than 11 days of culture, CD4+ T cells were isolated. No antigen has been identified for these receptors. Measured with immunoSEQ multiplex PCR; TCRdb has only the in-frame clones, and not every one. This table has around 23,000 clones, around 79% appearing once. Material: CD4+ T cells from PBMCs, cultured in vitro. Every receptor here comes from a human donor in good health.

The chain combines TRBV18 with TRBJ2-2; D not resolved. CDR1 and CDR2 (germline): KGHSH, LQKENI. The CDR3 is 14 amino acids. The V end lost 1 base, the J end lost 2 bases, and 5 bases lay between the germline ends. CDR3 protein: CASSPRENTGELFF. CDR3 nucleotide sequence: TGTGCCAGCTCACCACGGGAAAACACCGGGGAGCTGTTTTTT.

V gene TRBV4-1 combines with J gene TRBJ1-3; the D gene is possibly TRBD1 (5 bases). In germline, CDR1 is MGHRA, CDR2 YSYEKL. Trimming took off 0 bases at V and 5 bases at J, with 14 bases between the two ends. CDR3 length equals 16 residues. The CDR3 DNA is TGCGCCAGCAGCCAAGATTGGGCGAGGGGAAGAAACACCATATATTTT. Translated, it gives CASSQDWARGRNTIYF.

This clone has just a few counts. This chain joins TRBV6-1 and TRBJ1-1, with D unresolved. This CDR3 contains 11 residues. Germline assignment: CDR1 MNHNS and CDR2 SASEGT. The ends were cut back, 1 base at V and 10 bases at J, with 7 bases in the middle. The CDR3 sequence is CASSEVRGAFF. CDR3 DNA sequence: TGTGCCAGCAGTGAAGTGCGGGGAGCTTTCTTT.

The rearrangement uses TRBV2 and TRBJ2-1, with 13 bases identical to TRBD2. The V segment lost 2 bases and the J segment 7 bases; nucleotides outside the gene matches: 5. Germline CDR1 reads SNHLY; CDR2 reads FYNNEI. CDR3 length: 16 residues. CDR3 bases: TGTGCCAGCAGTGAACCCAGACTAGCGGGAGGAAATGAGCAGTTCTTC. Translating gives CASSEPRLAGGNEQFF. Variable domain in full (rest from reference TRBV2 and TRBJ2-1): EPEVTQTPSHQVTQMGQEVILRCVPISNHLYFYWYRQILGQKVEFLVSFYNNEISEKSEIFDDQFSVERPDGSNFTLKIRSTKLEDSAMYFCASSEPRLAGGNEQFFGPGTRLTVL.

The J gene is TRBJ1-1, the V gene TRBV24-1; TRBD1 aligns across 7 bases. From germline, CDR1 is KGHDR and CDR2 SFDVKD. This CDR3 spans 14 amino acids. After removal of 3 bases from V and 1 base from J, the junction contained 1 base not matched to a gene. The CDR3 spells CATSDGTANTEAFF. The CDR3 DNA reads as TGTGCCACCAGTGATGGGACAGCGAACACTGAAGCTTTCTTT.

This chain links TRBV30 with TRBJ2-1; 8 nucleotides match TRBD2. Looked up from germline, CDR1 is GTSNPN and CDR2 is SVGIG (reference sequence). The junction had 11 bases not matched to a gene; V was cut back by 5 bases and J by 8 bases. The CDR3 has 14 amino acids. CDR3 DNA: TGTGCCTGGGGAGCGGGAGCGTTTTTAGATGAGCAGTTCTTC. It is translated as CAWGAGAFLDEQFF.

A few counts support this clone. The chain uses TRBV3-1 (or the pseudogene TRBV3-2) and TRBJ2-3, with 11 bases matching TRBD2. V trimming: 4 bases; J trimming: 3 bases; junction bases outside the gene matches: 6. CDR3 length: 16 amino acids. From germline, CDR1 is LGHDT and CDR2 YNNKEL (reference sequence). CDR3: CASSPLAGGPTDTQYF. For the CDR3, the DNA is TGTGCCAGCAGCCCATTAGCGGGAGGGCCTACAGATACGCAGTATTTT.

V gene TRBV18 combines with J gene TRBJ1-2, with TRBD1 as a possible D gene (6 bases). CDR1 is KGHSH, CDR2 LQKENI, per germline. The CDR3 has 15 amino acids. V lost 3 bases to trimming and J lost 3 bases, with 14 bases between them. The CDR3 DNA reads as TGTGCCAGCTCACCTCCCACAGGGTACGACTATGGCTACACCTTC. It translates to CASSPPTGYDYGYTF.

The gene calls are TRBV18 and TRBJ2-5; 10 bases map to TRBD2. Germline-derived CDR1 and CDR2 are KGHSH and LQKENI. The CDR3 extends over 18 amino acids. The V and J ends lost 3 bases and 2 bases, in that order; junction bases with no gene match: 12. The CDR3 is CASSPRLDVAGGQETQYF. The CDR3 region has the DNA TGTGCCAGCTCACCGCGTCTGGATGTAGCGGGAGGACAAGAGACCCAGTACTTC.

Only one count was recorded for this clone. The CDR3 loop reads CASSLLGGTYEQYF. The CDR3 DNA reads as TGTGCCAGCAGTTTATTGGGGGGAACCTACGAGCAGTACTTC. The chain has TRBV27 and TRBJ2-7; tentative D call: TRBD2 (6 bases). Germline values: CDR1 MNHEY, CDR2 SMNVEV (reference sequence). Deletions cut 1 base from V and 2 bases from J, with 9 bases between. The CDR3 is 14 amino acids.

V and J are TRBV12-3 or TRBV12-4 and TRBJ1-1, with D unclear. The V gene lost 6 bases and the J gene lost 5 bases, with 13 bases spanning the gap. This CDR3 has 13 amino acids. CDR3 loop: CASRLSGLTEAFF. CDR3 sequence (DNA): TGTGCCAGCAGGTTATCCGGACTAACTGAAGCTTTCTTT.

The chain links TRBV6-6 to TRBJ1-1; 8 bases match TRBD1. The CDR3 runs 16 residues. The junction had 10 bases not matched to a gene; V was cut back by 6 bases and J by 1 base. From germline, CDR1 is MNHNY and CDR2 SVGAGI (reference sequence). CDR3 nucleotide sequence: TGTGCCAGCAGCTATAGCAGACAGGGGTGGAACACTGAAGCTTTCTTT. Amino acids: CASSYSRQGWNTEAFF.

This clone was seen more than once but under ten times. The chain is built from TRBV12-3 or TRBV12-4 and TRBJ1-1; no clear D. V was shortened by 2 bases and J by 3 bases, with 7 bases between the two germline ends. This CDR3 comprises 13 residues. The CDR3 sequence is CASSLFGDTEAFF. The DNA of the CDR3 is TGTGCCAGCAGTTTATTCGGGGACACTGAAGCTTTCTTT.

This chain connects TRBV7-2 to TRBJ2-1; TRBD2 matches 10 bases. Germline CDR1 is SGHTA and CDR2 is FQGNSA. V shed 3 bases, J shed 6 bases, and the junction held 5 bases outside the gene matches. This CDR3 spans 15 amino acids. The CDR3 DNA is TGTGCCAGCAGCTTGGAGACTAGCGGGCCCAATGAGCAGTTCTTC. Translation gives CASSLETSGPNEQFF. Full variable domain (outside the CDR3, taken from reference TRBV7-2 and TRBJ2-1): GAGVSQSPSNKVTEKGKDVELRCDPISGHTALYWYRQSLGQGLEFLIYFQGNSAPDKSGLPSDRFSAERTGGSVSTLTIQRTQQEDSAVYLCASSLETSGPNEQFFGPGTRLTVL.

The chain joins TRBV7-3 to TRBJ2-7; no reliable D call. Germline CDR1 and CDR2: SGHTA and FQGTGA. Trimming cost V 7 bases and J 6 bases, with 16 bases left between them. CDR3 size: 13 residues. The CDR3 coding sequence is TGTGCCAGCACCAACGGACGGCCCTCCGAGCAGTACTTC. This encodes CASTNGRPSEQYF.

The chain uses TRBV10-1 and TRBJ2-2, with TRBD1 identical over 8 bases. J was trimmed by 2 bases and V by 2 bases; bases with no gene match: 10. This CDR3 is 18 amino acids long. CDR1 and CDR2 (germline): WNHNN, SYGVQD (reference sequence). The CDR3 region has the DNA TGCGCCAGCAGTGAGGACAGGGGACGATACTTCAACACCGGGGAGCTGTTTTTT. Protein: CASSEDRGRYFNTGELFF.

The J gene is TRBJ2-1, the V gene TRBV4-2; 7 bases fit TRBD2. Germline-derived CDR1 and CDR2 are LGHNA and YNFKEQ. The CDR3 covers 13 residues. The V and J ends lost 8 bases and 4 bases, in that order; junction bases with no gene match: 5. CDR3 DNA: TGTGCCAGCGATCGAGCGGGATACAATGAGCAGTTCTTC. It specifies CASDRAGYNEQFF.